A single TCR beta chain is shown here with its context. The data are from a study of shared clonotypes between healthy human individuals. Study as a whole: Ranging from 18 to 49 in age, donors were a couple of women and a few men.

Trimming cost V 4 bases and J 4 bases; bases outside gene matches: 4. The germline V gene encodes CDR1 SGHRS and CDR2 YFSETQ. This CDR3 comprises 16 residues. In the original workflow: Filtering differed, since immunoSEQ gave only junction sequences and no quality scores. Measured with immunoSEQ multiplex PCR; TCRdb has only the in-frame clones, and not every one. V and J calls and clone size are given by that table; D and trimming were obtained from the DNA. Seen here are roughly 2.5 million clones, over 85% observed once, and the top ten hold over 0.12%. This chain links TRBV5-1 with TRBJ2-3; 15 bases fit TRBD2. Material: naive CD4+ T cells sorted from blood. The subset was: CD45RA+ positively selected. This TCR came from a man younger than 35 in good health. The CDR3 region has the DNA TGCGCCAGCAGCCGAGGACTAGCGGGAGGGGCAGATACGCAGTATTTT. This sequence encodes CASSRGLAGGADTQYF.